This record looks at one TCR beta chain sequence and its context. The germline V gene encodes CDR1 MGHRA and CDR2 YSYEKL. V was clipped by 1 base and J by 0 bases, with 19 bases between them. The CDR3 totals 19 residues. The data were obtained in a study of CD8 T cells in Susac syndrome. RNA was extracted with the RNeasy kit, and a quantity of roughly 0.45 to 1 ug was reverse transcribed using random hexamers. The method of amplification for TCR beta CDR3 was immunoSEQ multiplex PCR, covering 54 Vbeta and 13 Jbeta. MiXCR was run by TCRdb on the immunoSEQ multiplex PCR reads, yielding one entry per CDR3 protein. The data show about 85,000 distinct CDR3 sequences, just under 95% seen once.

The chain links TRBV4-1 to TRBJ1-5; D possibly corresponds to TRBD1 (5 bases). The sample taken for sequencing was CD8+ T cells from PBMCs. This receptor was identified in a human donor with Susac syndrome. In nucleotides, the CDR3 is TGCGCCAGCAGCCAAGTGCCAGGGACCCCCCATTATAGCAATCAGCCCCAGCATTTT. Its translation: CASSQVPGTPHYSNQPQHF.